This TCR beta chain derives from a study of T cell repertoires in cytomegalovirus infection. About the study: Recently identified HLA-C-restricted CMV epitopes were used, and well-studied HLA-B-restricted CMV epitopes were used as well. Study-wide findings and caveats: Cumulative frequency (of public TCR beta family members) identified carriers of CMV plus the relevant HLA.

With 6 bases clipped from V and 11 bases from J, the junction kept 13 bases outside the gene matches. CDR3 length: 14 residues. TCRdb processed the reads anew with MiXCR; each CDR3 protein has one entry. The data contain 600,000 to 700,000 distinct CDR3 sequences, roughly 30% of them singletons. Points on this clonotype: Its specificity is unknown.

Here the sequenced sample was cultured PBMCs, taken from culture after CMV antigen stimulation. The genes are TRBV12-3 or TRBV12-4 and TRBJ2-1; 7 nucleotides agree with TRBD2. The receptor comes from a human donor in good health (CMV status not recorded). Some clones in this sample may be carry-over from other donors' samples. CDR3 residues: CASRGGWGGMKQFF. CDR3 DNA: TGTGCCAGCAGGGGTGGTTGGGGGGGGATGAAGCAGTTCTTC.